Described below is a single T cell receptor (beta chain) sequence and its context. The CDR3 end falls 3 residues outside the read, so it is completed with the germline J gene. The data were taken from a study of T cells in women clearing cervical HPV infection. Overall study: Cases: HPV16-related CIN3 or worse on histology, 2 invasive cancers.

Generated by immunoSEQ multiplex PCR, the TCRdb table keeps only in-frame clones and is missing some. The sample's table shows roughly 30,000 clones. The V gene's germline CDR1 is MDHEN and CDR2 SYDVKM. This CDR3 is built from 15 residues. V shed 3 bases and J shed 0 bases, with 9 bases lying between them. The TCR sequence derives from a woman aged 18 to 75 with a cervical HPV16 infection that either progressed to CIN3+ or cleared (not recorded which). The chain joins TRBV28 to TRBJ1-3; D possibly corresponds to TRBD1 (5 bases). The sequenced sample was blood buffy coat. The CDR3 bases that were read are TGTGCCAGCAGTTTGGGGCGGTACTCTGGAAACACC. Its protein is CASSLGRYSGNT. The entire CDR3 is CASSLGRYSGNTIYF.